This TCR beta chain stems from a study of blood T cell repertoires in COVID-19. Whole-study context: T cells, B-cell-depleted T cells, or PBMCs provided the cDNA or gDNA that served as material.

Cohort placement rested on clinical history that participants reported themselves. Before being deemed recovered, Cohort 3 donors had two negative PCRs, clearance, or symptom resolution. The CDR3 runs to 15 residues. The germline V gene encodes CDR1 MNHNY and CDR2 SVGAGI (reference sequence). V was clipped by 6 bases and J by 2 bases, with 17 bases between them. TCRdb keeps only in-frame clones here, not all; method: immunoSEQ multiplex PCR. This sample has fewer than 200,000 clones, with roughly 85% found just once. The chain employs TRBV6-6 and TRBJ2-7; a possible D gene is TRBD1 (6 bases). The origin of this receptor is a man aged 55 to 70 who had recovered from COVID-19. Input material: PBMCs or T cells enriched from blood (not recorded which). This chain's CDR3 is CASSPPGRGTYEQYF. The CDR3 DNA follows: TGTGCCAGCAGCCCACCAGGTAGGGGGACCTACGAGCAGTACTTC.